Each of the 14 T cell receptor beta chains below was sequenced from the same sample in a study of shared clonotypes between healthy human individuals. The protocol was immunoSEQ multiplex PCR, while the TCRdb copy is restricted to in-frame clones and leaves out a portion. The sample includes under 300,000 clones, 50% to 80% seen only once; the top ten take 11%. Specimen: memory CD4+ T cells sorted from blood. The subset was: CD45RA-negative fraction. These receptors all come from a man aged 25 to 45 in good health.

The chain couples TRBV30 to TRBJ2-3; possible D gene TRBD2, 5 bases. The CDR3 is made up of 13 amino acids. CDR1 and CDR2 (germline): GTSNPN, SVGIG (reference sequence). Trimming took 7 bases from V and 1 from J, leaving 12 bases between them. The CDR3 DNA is TGTGCCTTAGAGGGAGCCCGCACAGATACGCAGTATTTT. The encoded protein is CALEGARTDTQYF.

The CDR3 loop reads CASSTGQTSCEQFF. The CDR3 region has the DNA TGTGCCAGCAGCACCGGACAGACCTCATGTGAGCAGTTCTTC. This chain uses TRBV21-1 with TRBJ2-1; TRBD1 is taken as the D call from the table, unchecked against the DNA. TRBV21-1 is shown as a pseudogene. CDR3 length: 14 residues.

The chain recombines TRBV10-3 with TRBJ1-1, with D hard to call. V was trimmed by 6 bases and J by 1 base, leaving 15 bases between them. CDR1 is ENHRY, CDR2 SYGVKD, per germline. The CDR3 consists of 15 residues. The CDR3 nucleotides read TGTGCCATCAGGGTAGACAAGGAAAAGAACACTGAAGCTTTCTTT. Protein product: CAIRVDKEKNTEAFF.

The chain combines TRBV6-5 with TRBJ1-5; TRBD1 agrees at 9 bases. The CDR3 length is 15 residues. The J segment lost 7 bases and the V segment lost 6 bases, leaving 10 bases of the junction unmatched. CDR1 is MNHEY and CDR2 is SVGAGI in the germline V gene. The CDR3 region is CASSPPGQGWQPQHF. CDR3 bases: TGTGCCAGCAGCCCCCCGGGACAGGGATGGCAGCCCCAGCATTTT.

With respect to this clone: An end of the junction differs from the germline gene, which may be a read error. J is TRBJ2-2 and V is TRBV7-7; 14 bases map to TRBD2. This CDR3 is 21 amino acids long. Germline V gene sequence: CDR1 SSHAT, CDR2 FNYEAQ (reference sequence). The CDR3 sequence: CASSSTVPGTSGSGLAGELFF. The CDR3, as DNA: TGTGCTAGCAGTTCGACTGTTCCCGGGACTAGCGGGAGTGGGTTAGCCGGGGAGCTGTTTTTT.

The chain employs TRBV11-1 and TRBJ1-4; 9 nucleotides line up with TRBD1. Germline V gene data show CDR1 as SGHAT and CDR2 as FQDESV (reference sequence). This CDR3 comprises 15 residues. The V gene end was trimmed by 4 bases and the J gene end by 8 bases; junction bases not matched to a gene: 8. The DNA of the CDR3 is TGTGCCAGCAGCTCGCTCCGGGACAGGGAGGAAAAACTGTTTTTT. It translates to CASSSLRDREEKLFF.

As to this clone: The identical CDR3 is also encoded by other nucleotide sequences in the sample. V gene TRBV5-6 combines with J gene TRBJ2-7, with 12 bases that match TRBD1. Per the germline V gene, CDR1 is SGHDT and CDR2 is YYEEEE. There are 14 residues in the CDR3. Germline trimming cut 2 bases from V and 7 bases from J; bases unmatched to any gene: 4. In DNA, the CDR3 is TGTGCCAGCAGCTTAGGGACAGGGGGCTATGAGCAGTACTTC. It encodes CASSLGTGGYEQYF.

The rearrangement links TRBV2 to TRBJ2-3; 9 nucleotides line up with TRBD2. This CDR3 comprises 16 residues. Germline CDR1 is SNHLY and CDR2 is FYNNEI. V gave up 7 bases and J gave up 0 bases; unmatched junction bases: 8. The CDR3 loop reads CASKAASGTSTDTQYF. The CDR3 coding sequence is TGTGCCAGCAAGGCAGCTAGCGGGACTAGCACAGATACGCAGTATTTT.

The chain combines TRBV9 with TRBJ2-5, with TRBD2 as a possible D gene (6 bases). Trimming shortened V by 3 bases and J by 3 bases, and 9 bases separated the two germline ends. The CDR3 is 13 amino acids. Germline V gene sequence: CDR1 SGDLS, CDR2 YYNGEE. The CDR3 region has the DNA TGTGCCAGCAGCGGTAGCGGCAAAGAGACCCAGTACTTC. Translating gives CASSGSGKETQYF.

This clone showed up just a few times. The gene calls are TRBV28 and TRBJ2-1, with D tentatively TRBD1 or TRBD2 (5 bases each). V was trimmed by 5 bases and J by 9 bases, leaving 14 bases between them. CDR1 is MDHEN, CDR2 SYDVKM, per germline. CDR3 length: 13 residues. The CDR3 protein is CASSPLGTGEQFF. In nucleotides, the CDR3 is TGTGCCAGCAGTCCACTGGGGACGGGTGAGCAGTTCTTC.

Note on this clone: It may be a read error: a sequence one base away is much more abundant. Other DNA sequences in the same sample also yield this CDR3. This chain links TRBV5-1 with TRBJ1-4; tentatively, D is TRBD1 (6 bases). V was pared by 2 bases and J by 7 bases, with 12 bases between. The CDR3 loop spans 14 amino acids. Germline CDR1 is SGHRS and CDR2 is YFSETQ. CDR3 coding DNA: TGCGCCAGCAGCTTAACAGGGTACGGTGAAAAACTGTTTTTT. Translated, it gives CASSLTGYGEKLFF. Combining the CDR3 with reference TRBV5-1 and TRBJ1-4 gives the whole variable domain KAGVTQTPRYLIKTRGQQVTLSCSPISGHRSVSWYQQTPGQGLQFLFEYFSETQRNKGNFPGRFSGRQFSNSRSEMNVSTLELGDSALYLCASSLTGYGEKLFFGSGTQLSVL.

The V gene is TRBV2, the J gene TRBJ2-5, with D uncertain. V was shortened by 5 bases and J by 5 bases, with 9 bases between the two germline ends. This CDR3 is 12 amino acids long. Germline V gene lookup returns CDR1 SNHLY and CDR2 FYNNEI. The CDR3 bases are TGTGCCAGCAGTCCTTTTGGCGAGACCCAGTACTTC. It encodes CASSPFGETQYF.

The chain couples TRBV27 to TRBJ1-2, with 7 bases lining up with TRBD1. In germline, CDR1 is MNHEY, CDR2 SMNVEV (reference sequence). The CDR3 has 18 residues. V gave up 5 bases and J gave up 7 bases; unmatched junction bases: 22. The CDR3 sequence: CASSPLRTGGQKSRGYTF. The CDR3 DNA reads TGTGCCAGCAGTCCGTTACGGACTGGGGGACAGAAGTCTCGTGGCTACACCTTC.

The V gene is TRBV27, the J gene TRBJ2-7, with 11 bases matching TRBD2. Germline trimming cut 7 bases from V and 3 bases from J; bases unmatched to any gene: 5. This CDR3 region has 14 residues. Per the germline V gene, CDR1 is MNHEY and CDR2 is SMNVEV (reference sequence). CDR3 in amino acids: CASNPTSGVYEQYF. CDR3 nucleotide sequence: TGTGCCAGCAACCCGACTAGCGGGGTCTACGAGCAGTACTTC.